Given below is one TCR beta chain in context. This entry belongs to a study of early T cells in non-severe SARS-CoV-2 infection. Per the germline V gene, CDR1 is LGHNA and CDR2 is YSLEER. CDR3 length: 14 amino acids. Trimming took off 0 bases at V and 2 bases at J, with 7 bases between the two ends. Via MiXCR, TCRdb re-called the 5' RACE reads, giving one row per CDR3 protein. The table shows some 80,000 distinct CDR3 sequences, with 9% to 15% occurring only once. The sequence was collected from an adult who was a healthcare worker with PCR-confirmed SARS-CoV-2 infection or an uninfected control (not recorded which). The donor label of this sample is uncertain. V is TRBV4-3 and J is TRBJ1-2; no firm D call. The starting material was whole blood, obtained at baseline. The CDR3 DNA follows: TGCGCCAGCAGCCAAGATGAACAAAACTATGGCTACACCTTC. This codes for CASSQDEQNYGYTF.